Listed below are T cell receptor beta chains from one sample, sequenced in a study of blood T cell repertoires in COVID-19. Generated by immunoSEQ multiplex PCR, the TCRdb table keeps only in-frame clones and is missing some. The table lists approximately 290,000 clones, around 89% of them singletons. The sequenced sample was peripheral blood. These receptor sequences come from a man aged 25 to 40 with acute or convalescent COVID-19. Each CDR3 is given with its conserved first and last residue. D genes are given only for firm matches. Rows give clone size only sometimes, using once, few, many, or a class for an expanded clone.

j_call,v_call,d_call,clone_size,cdr3_nt,cdr3_aa
TRBJ2-2,TRBV15,NA,NA,TGTGCCACCAGCGAGCATCCCAACACCGGGGAGCTGTTTTTT,CATSEHPNTGELFF
TRBJ2-7,TRBV2,TRBD2,NA,TGTGCCAGCATTCGGCTAGCGGGCTCCTACGAGCAGTACTTC,CASIRLAGSYEQYF
TRBJ2-5,TRBV5-1,NA,NA,TGCGCCAGCAGCTTGAGGGGCGGGGACGAGACCCAGTACTTC,CASSLRGGDETQYF
TRBJ1-2,TRBV7-9,NA,once,TGTGCCAGCACTCTGGCGAGGCTACGTGGCTACACCTTC,CASTLARLRGYTF
TRBJ2-7,TRBV9,TRBD1,NA,TGTGCCAGCAGTCGACAGGGTACCTACGAGCAGTACTTC,CASSRQGTYEQYF
TRBJ1-5,TRBV6-2/TRBV6-3,NA,NA,TGTGCCAGCAGTTATCTCAGGGAACAGCCCCAGCATTTT,CASSYLREQPQHF
TRBJ1-2,TRBV6-5,TRBD1,NA,TGTGCCAGCAGTCCCTCAGGACAGGGCGGCCGGGGCTACACCTTC,CASSPSGQGGRGYTF
TRBJ2-2,TRBV7-9,TRBD2,NA,TGTGGCGCGGGGGGGCTCACCGGGGAGCTGTTTTTT,CGAGGLTGELFF
TRBJ2-7,TRBV3-1/TRBV3-2,NA,NA,TGTGCCAGCAGCCAAAGGGGCTCCTACGAGCAGTACTTC,CASSQRGSYEQYF
TRBJ1-5,TRBV28,NA,NA,TGTGCCAGCAGCTCTACGAATCAGCCCCAGCATTTT,CASSSTNQPQHF
TRBJ1-4,TRBV5-1,TRBD1,NA,TGCGCCAGCAGCACAAACTACAGGGGACGGGGTGAAAAACTGTTTTTT,CASSTNYRGRGEKLFF
TRBJ2-2,TRBV5-4,NA,NA,TGTGCCAGCAGCTCGCAAAGCCCAGGATACACCGGGGAGCTGTTTTTT,CASSSQSPGYTGELFF
TRBJ1-1,TRBV5-1,NA,NA,TGCGCCAGCAGTTGGGGCGGACAGTCTAACACTGAAGCTTTCTTT,CASSWGGQSNTEAFF
TRBJ2-1,TRBV6-6,NA,NA,TGTGCCAGCAGGGGCGGGAACAATGAGCAGTTCTTC,CASRGGNNEQFF
TRBJ1-5,TRBV6-5,NA,NA,TGTGCCAGCAGCCGGGAGGCCAATCAGCCCCAGCATTTT,CASSREANQPQHF
TRBJ1-2,TRBV29-1,TRBD1,NA,TGCAGCGTGTCCGGCCCCGGGACAGGGTCTGGCTACACCTTC,CSVSGPGTGSGYTF
TRBJ2-2,TRBV5-8,NA,NA,TGTGCCACCGCGTCAAACACCGGGGAGCTGTTTTTT,CATASNTGELFF
TRBJ1-2,TRBV14,NA,NA,TGTGCCAGCAGCCAAGTACAGCTCTATGGCTACACCTTC,CASSQVQLYGYTF
TRBJ1-5,TRBV4-1,NA,NA,TGCGCCAGCAGCCAAATCGGGGGGGAAGCGCGGCAGCCCCAGCATTTT,CASSQIGGEARQPQHF
TRBJ1-1,TRBV7-6,TRBD1,once,TGTGCCAGCAGCTTAGCGGCCGGGACAGGCCTGAACACTGAAGCTTTCTTT,CASSLAAGTGLNTEAFF
TRBJ1-1,TRBV11-2,NA,NA,TGTGCCAGCAGCTTAACAGTAAACACTGAAGCTTTCTTT,CASSLTVNTEAFF
TRBJ2-3,TRBV6-5,TRBD2,NA,TGTGCCAGCAGTTTAAGCGGGGGGGCCACAGATACGCAGTATTTT,CASSLSGGATDTQYF
TRBJ1-1,TRBV9,NA,few,TGTGCCAGCAGCGTAGGAAGGGTAGGGGCTGAAGCTTTCTTT,CASSVGRVGAEAFF
TRBJ2-5,TRBV29-1,TRBD1,NA,TGCAGCGTCCTAGACATTGCGACAGGGCTTAAAGAGACCCAGTACTTC,CSVLDIATGLKETQYF
TRBJ2-5,TRBV28,TRBD1,NA,TGTGCCAGCAGTTTTGACAGGGCCTGGAGAGAGACCCAGTACTTC,CASSFDRAWRETQYF
TRBJ2-7,TRBV7-9,TRBD2,NA,TGTGCCAGCAGCCCCAGGAGTAGCGGGACCTACGAGCAGTACTTC,CASSPRSSGTYEQYF
TRBJ1-3,TRBV6-1,NA,NA,TGTGCCAGCAGTGGTCGCCCAGACGGCAGGGGTCGGAGCTCTGGAAACACCATATATTTT,CASSGRPDGRGRSSGNTIYF
TRBJ1-1,TRBV3-1/TRBV3-2,NA,NA,TGTGCCAGCAGCCAGGGCCGACAGCCTGAAGCTTTCTTT,CASSQGRQPEAFF
TRBJ2-7,TRBV28,NA,NA,TGTGCCAGCAGTTTAAGTGGTGGCGGTACCCCCTACGAGCAGTACTTC,CASSLSGGGTPYEQYF
TRBJ2-2,TRBV9,NA,NA,TGTGCCAGCAGCGTAGAACAGGTAGTTGTCTCCGGGGAGCTGTTTTTT,CASSVEQVVVSGELFF
TRBJ1-6,TRBV7-3,TRBD1,few,TGTGCCAGCAGCGATCGGGACAGGGGGACATGGAGCTCCTATAATTCACCCCTCCACTTT,CASSDRDRGTWSSYNSPLHF
TRBJ1-1,TRBV6-5,NA,NA,TGTGCCAGCAGTTTGGGAGGGCGCATGAACACTGAAGCTTTCTTT,CASSLGGRMNTEAFF
TRBJ1-5,TRBV30,NA,once,TGTGCCTGGAATAAGGGGGTTGCAGGTCAGCCCCAGCATTTT,CAWNKGVAGQPQHF
TRBJ2-7,TRBV5-1,TRBD1,NA,TGCGCCAGCTACACCGGGACAGGGTTCTTCGAGCAGTACTTC,CASYTGTGFFEQYF
TRBJ2-7,TRBV28,NA,NA,TGTGCCAGCAGTTCCGGGTCACTCGGTGGTAGCGAGCAGTACTTC,CASSSGSLGGSEQYF
TRBJ2-3,TRBV9,TRBD1,NA,TGTGCCAGCAGCCCCCAGGGGGACAGGGTCACAGATACGCAGTATTTT,CASSPQGDRVTDTQYF
TRBJ1-5,TRBV18,NA,NA,TGTGCCAGCTCACCTGGACAGACACTGTATCAGCCCCAGCATTTT,CASSPGQTLYQPQHF
TRBJ1-2,TRBV18,NA,NA,TGTGCCAGCTCACCACCGGCCAGCTATGGCTACACCTTC,CASSPPASYGYTF
TRBJ2-7,TRBV7-2,TRBD1,NA,TGTGCCAGCAGCTTCCGAGGGGGCAATTTATACGAGCAGTACTTC,CASSFRGGNLYEQYF
TRBJ1-1,TRBV5-1,TRBD1,NA,TGCGCCAGCGCCCGACAGGGGCGAAACACTGAAGCTTTCTTT,CASARQGRNTEAFF
TRBJ1-5,TRBV27,NA,NA,TGTGCCAGCAGTCCCCGTTATCTACGAGATCAGCCCCAGCATTTT,CASSPRYLRDQPQHF
TRBJ2-2,TRBV12-5,NA,NA,TGTGCTAGTGCCCCCCAAACACCGAACACCGGGGAGCTGTTTTTT,CASAPQTPNTGELFF